Listed here are 29 T cell receptor beta chains from one sample, sequenced in a study of cytomegalovirus exposure and HLA in healthy donors. Profiling relied on immunoSEQ multiplex PCR, and the TCRdb table lists in-frame clones only, not all of them. The profile shows about 120,000 clones, more than 75% of them singletons. Sequencing input: PBMCs. The receptor set was obtained from a woman aged 18-29 years in good health and CMV-seropositive.

The chain is built from TRBV7-9 and TRBJ2-5; TRBD1 agrees at 9 bases. CDR1 and CDR2 from the germline V gene are SEHNR and FQNEAQ (reference sequence). The CDR3 contains 16 residues. After removal of 5 bases from V and 5 bases from J, the junction contained 12 bases not matched to a gene. The CDR3 spells CASSLPTRDRDETQYF. Written as DNA, the CDR3 is TGTGCCAGCAGCCTCCCAACACGGGACAGGGACGAGACCCAGTACTTC.

This rearrangement joins TRBV19 to TRBJ2-7; 7 bases are shared with TRBD2. Germline V lookup: CDR1 LNHDA, CDR2 SQIVND (reference sequence). V trimming: 4 bases; J trimming: 3 bases; junction bases outside the gene matches: 6. CDR3 length: 14 residues. The CDR3 nucleotides are TGTGCCAGTAGTAACATGCCTAGCGGCTACGAGCAGTACTTC. Its translation is CASSNMPSGYEQYF.

This clone appeared many times. The chain uses TRBV5-1 and TRBJ2-7, with 9 bases aligning to TRBD1. The CDR3 totals 14 residues. The V gene end was trimmed by 5 bases and the J gene end by 4 bases; junction bases not matched to a gene: 7. Germline loops: CDR1 SGHRS, CDR2 YFSETQ. The CDR3: CASRTTGGFYEQYF. CDR3 bases: TGCGCCAGCAGAACCACAGGGGGCTTTTACGAGCAGTACTTC.

The chain has TRBV9 and TRBJ2-1; D call uncertain. Germline CDR1 and CDR2: SGDLS and YYNGEE. The V gene lost 0 bases and the J gene lost 10 bases, with 11 bases spanning the gap. The CDR3 totals 13 residues. The DNA for the CDR3 is TGTGCCAGCAGCGTAGAGGCTCGGAGAGAGCAGTTCTTC. Its protein product is CASSVEARREQFF.

The chain uses TRBV11-2 and TRBJ2-7; D is possibly TRBD2 (5 bases). Deletions cut 5 bases from V and 3 bases from J, with 11 bases between. Germline V gene lookup returns CDR1 SGHAT and CDR2 FQNNGV. This CDR3 spans 13 amino acids. CDR3 residues: CASSLGVGYEQYF. CDR3 bases: TGTGCCAGCAGCCTCGGGGTGGGCTACGAGCAGTACTTC.

The V gene is TRBV19, the J gene TRBJ1-5, with D possibly matching TRBD1 (5 bases). Trimming removed 3 bases at V and 6 bases at J, with 6 bases between. The CDR3 has 12 amino acids. The germline gives CDR1 LNHDA, CDR2 SQIVND (reference sequence). CDR3: CASSMGGQPQHF. The CDR3, as DNA: TGTGCCAGTAGTATGGGGGGTCAGCCCCAGCATTTT.

The rearrangement joins TRBV5-1 to TRBJ2-2, with 10 bases that match TRBD2. CDR1 is SGHRS and CDR2 is YFSETQ in the germline V gene. J gave up 3 bases and V 6 bases, and 8 bases lay outside the gene matches. The CDR3 consists of 16 residues. This CDR3 is CASTTLTSGDTGELFF. In DNA, the CDR3 is TGCGCCAGCACCACCCTTACTAGCGGGGACACCGGGGAGCTGTTTTTT.

The V and J genes are TRBV4-3 and TRBJ2-1, with a weak D call TRBD1 (7 bases). This CDR3 comprises 17 residues. The germline CDR1 and CDR2 sequences are LGHNA and YSLEER. Trimming removed 0 bases at V and 9 bases at J, with 21 bases between. The CDR3 region has the DNA TGCGCCAGCAGCCAAGATCAGGGGGGCGATTTTTATGGTGAGCAGTTCTTC. This gives the protein CASSQDQGGDFYGEQFF.

The chain carries TRBV25-1 and TRBJ2-7; a weak D match, TRBD1 (5 bases). Trimming removed 6 bases from V and 3 bases from J, with 15 bases in between. The CDR3 runs to 14 residues. Germline V gene data show CDR1 as MGHDK and CDR2 as SYGVNS. CDR3 amino acids: CASRIPSRDYEQYF. Written as DNA, the CDR3 is TGTGCCAGCAGGATACCCTCCAGGGACTACGAGCAGTACTTC.

The table lists this clone with a count of one. As DNA, the CDR3 is TGTGCCACCAGCAGAGATACGAGAGACACACGCTCTGGGGCCAACGTCCTGACTTTC. Translating gives CATSRDTRDTRSGANVLTF. This sequence joins TRBV15 and TRBJ2-6, with no clear D. Per the germline V gene, CDR1 is LNHNV and CDR2 is YYDKDF (reference sequence). V was cut by 0 bases and J by 0 bases, with 15 bases left in between. This CDR3 has 19 amino acids.

V gene TRBV7-9 combines with J gene TRBJ2-7, with 10 bases matching TRBD2. Germline CDR1 and CDR2: SEHNR and FQNEAQ (reference sequence). The ends lost 2 bases at V and 7 bases at J; junction bases unmatched: 11. The CDR3 loop spans 16 amino acids. In DNA form, the CDR3 reads TGTGCCAGCAGCTTAATACTAGCGGGACTTTCCGCGGAGCAGTACTTC. Translation gives CASSLILAGLSAEQYF.

The genes are TRBV12-5 and TRBJ1-4; 7 bases agree with TRBD1. Germline V gives CDR1 LGHNT, CDR2 FRNRAP. There are 16 residues in the CDR3. V shed 1 base and J 10 bases; nucleotides not matched to a gene: 12. The CDR3 region has the DNA TGTGCTAGTGGTTTGGCCCTCGGGGACAGCCATGGAAAACTGTTTTTT. Encoded protein: CASGLALGDSHGKLFF.

The V call is TRBV19, the J call TRBJ2-2, with 9 nucleotides matching TRBD1. Germline V gives CDR1 LNHDA, CDR2 SQIVND (reference sequence). The CDR3 consists of 16 residues. V lost 4 bases to trimming and J lost 1 base; unmatched junction nucleotides: 4. The CDR3 here is CASSTRTGENTGELFF. For the CDR3, the DNA is TGTGCCAGTAGTACCCGGACAGGGGAGAACACCGGGGAGCTGTTTTTT.

Remarks on this clone: The same CDR3 is also encoded by other DNA sequences in this sample. The rearrangement uses TRBV5-6 and TRBJ1-5; the match to TRBD1 covers 8 bases. This CDR3 is built from 15 residues. V was clipped by 4 bases and J by 9 bases; unmatched bases: 12. In germline, CDR1 is SGHDT, CDR2 YYEEEE. CDR3 in amino acids: CASSLHGTGGGPQHF. The CDR3 bases are TGTGCCAGCAGCCTCCACGGGACAGGTGGAGGGCCCCAGCATTTT.

This chain connects TRBV9 to TRBJ1-2; a possible D gene is TRBD1 (6 bases). CDR3 length: 19 amino acids. The germline V gene encodes CDR1 SGDLS and CDR2 YYNGEE. V lost 1 base and J lost 0, with 22 bases in between. The CDR3 bases are TGTGCCAGCAGCGTACATCCTGCGCAGGGGTTCTCCTCTAACTATGGCTACACCTTC. It translates to CASSVHPAQGFSSNYGYTF.

This sequence joins TRBV29-1 and TRBJ1-2, with D unclear. The CDR3 runs 10 residues. The V gene lost 6 bases and the J gene lost 7 bases, with 9 bases spanning the gap. Looked up from germline, CDR1 is SQVTM and CDR2 is ANQGSEA. The CDR3 here is CSVLQSGYTF. CDR3 coding DNA: TGCAGCGTACTACAAAGTGGCTACACCTTC.

The rearrangement links TRBV19 to TRBJ1-1; D might be TRBD1 (5 bases). The ends were cut back, 6 bases at V and 5 bases at J, with 19 bases in the middle. Germline CDR1 LNHDA, CDR2 SQIVND (reference sequence). CDR3 size: 15 residues. The CDR3 loop is CASSPVFGAETEAFF. DNA for the CDR3: TGTGCCAGTAGCCCCGTTTTTGGGGCGGAAACTGAAGCTTTCTTT.

This clone was found once. This chain uses TRBV5-6 with TRBJ2-6; D is possibly TRBD1 (6 bases). This CDR3 is 18 amino acids long. V lost 5 bases to trimming and J lost 0 bases, with 18 bases between them. Germline V gene lookup returns CDR1 SGHDT and CDR2 YYEEEE. The CDR3 DNA sequence: TGTGCCAGCAGGCCACCGGGACACCAAAGCTCTGGGGCCAACGTCCTGACTTTC. This translates into CASRPPGHQSSGANVLTF.

The sample holds one count of this clone. J is TRBJ2-1 and V is TRBV30; 8 bases map to TRBD1. The germline V gene has CDR1 GTSNPN and CDR2 SVGIG (reference sequence). Germline trimming cut 5 bases from V and 6 bases from J; bases unmatched to any gene: 12. The CDR3 loop spans 15 amino acids. The CDR3 region is CAWSRQGMGGNEQFF. CDR3 coding DNA: TGTGCCTGGTCACGACAGGGGATGGGAGGCAATGAGCAGTTCTTC.

This chain joins TRBV12-5 and TRBJ2-1, with 9 positions matching TRBD1. J lost 5 bases, V lost 6 bases, and 8 bases had no gene match. This CDR3 has 15 amino acids. Germline V lookup: CDR1 LGHNT, CDR2 FRNRAP. The CDR3: CASGRPQGADNEQFF. The CDR3 DNA reads TGTGCTAGTGGGCGCCCACAGGGGGCCGACAATGAGCAGTTCTTC.

The chain employs TRBV5-1 and TRBJ1-1; no firm D call. The CDR3 runs to 11 residues. V was cut by 6 bases and J by 1 base, with 4 bases left in between. From germline, CDR1 is SGHRS and CDR2 YFSETQ. DNA of the CDR3: TGCGCCAGCACAGAGAACACTGAAGCTTTCTTT. Amino acid sequence: CASTENTEAFF.

The chain uses TRBV30 and TRBJ2-1; the match to TRBD2 covers 10 bases. V was pared by 0 bases and J by 8 bases, with 10 bases of the junction left unmatched. CDR1 GTSNPN and CDR2 SVGIG come from the germline V gene (reference sequence). The length of the CDR3 is 16 residues. DNA for the CDR3: TGTGCCTGGAGTGTTCCCTTAGCGGGAGGAGGCGATGAGCAGTTCTTC. Amino acid sequence: CAWSVPLAGGGDEQFF.

The chain links TRBV27 to TRBJ2-7; a weak D match, TRBD1 (5 bases). CDR1 is MNHEY and CDR2 is SMNVEV in the germline V gene (reference sequence). The V and J ends lost 5 bases and 3 bases respectively, with 14 bases between them. The CDR3 consists of 14 residues. Here the CDR3 DNA reads TGTGCCAGCAGTCCGACCGACAGTCTCTACGAGCAGTACTTC. As protein: CASSPTDSLYEQYF.

The chain recombines TRBV6-6 with TRBJ2-5; tentative D call: TRBD2 (6 bases). With 2 bases removed from V and 3 bases from J, the gap between germline ends came to 7 bases. The CDR3 contains 13 residues. Germline lookup yields CDR1 MNHNY and CDR2 SVGAGI (reference sequence). The CDR3 loop is CASSYGGKETQYF. CDR3 in DNA: TGTGCCAGCAGTTACGGGGGGAAAGAGACCCAGTACTTC.

The V and J genes are TRBV18 and TRBJ2-1; D may be TRBD2 (6 bases). The CDR3 loop spans 16 amino acids. Germline V gene sequence: CDR1 KGHSH, CDR2 LQKENI. Trimming pared 4 bases from V and 2 bases from J, leaving 15 bases between. Written as DNA, the CDR3 is TGTGCCAGCTCACGTTTCGGGGGTGAGACCTACAATGAGCAGTTCTTC. Translating gives CASSRFGGETYNEQFF.

The V call is TRBV6-5, the J call TRBJ1-2; maybe TRBD1 (5 bases). V lost 5 bases, J lost 8 bases, and 15 bases lay in between. Germline CDR1 MNHEY, CDR2 SVGAGI. CDR3 length: 13 amino acids. CDR3 in DNA: TGTGCCAGCAGTGAAACAGGTCTGAGGGGCTACACCTTC. Translating it yields CASSETGLRGYTF.

This clone was observed once. V gene TRBV12-5 combines with J gene TRBJ1-2, with 9 bases lining up with TRBD1. This CDR3 has 14 residues. V shed 5 bases, J shed 8 bases, and the junction held 9 bases outside the gene matches. CDR1 LGHNT and CDR2 FRNRAP come from the germline V gene. CDR3 DNA: TGTGCTAGTGGTCCAACCGCACAGGGGGCGGGCTACACCTTC. Translation: CASGPTAQGAGYTF.

The V call is TRBV19, the J call TRBJ2-7, with 9 bases matching TRBD1. The germline CDR1 and CDR2 sequences are LNHDA and SQIVND (reference sequence). The CDR3 is made up of 14 amino acids. V shed 4 bases and J 3 bases; nucleotides not matched to a gene: 4. CDR3 bases: TGTGCCAGTAGTACCCGGACAGGGGACTACGAGCAGTACTTC. It encodes CASSTRTGDYEQYF.

The gene calls are TRBV11-2 and TRBJ2-1; 11 nucleotides match TRBD1. CDR1 is SGHAT and CDR2 is FQNNGV in the germline V gene. The CDR3 extends over 18 amino acids. After removal of 5 bases from V and 8 bases from J, the junction contained 17 bases not matched to a gene. The chain's CDR3 is CASSLTSSRDRGLDEQFF. In DNA form, the CDR3 reads TGTGCCAGCAGCCTTACCTCTTCCCGGGACAGGGGGTTAGATGAGCAGTTCTTC.